These 9 T cell receptor beta chains came from one sample sequenced in a study of post-analysis software for immune sequencing data (dated by TCRdb to 2014 to 2015). Library construction relied on PCR. The instrument given in TCRdb is Illumina HiSeq 2500. To reduce PCR and sequencing biases, unique molecular identifiers were built into the TCR beta cDNA libraries. TCRdb reanalyzed the raw reads on its own, using fastp at Q25 for trimming and MiXCR for clone calling, and kept in-frame beta chains. Rows with one shared CDR3 protein collapse into an entry with the most common genes and DNA. In this sample the table shows some 160,000 distinct CDR3 sequences, about 36% of which occur a single time. The biggest ten clones account for under 30% of the sample. The time point label here, explained by the study, means: second blood draw from one MS patient after hematopoietic stem cell transplantation. The input for sequencing was blood, taken after autologous hematopoietic stem cell transplantation. Every receptor here comes from a girl aged 5-17 years with multiple sclerosis. Donor details come from another sample of the same person, matched by shared clones.

The gene calls are TRBV12-3 or TRBV12-4 and TRBJ1-1; no reliable D call. This CDR3 spans 14 amino acids. Trimming pared 8 bases from V and 2 bases from J, leaving 15 bases between. CDR3 in DNA: TGTGCCAGCGGACCCCGGGGTATTAACACTGAAGCTTTCTTT. This gives the protein CASGPRGINTEAFF.

CDR3 DNA: TGTGCCAGCCGCCGAGGGTTGCTAGCCCTAGAAACCCAGTACTTC. Translated, it gives CASRRGLLALETQYF. The genes are TRBV28 and TRBJ2-5; D perhaps matches TRBD2 (5 bases). The V gene's germline CDR1 is MDHEN and CDR2 SYDVKM. The CDR3 runs 15 residues. Deletions cut 8 bases from V and 8 bases from J, with 24 bases between.

The J gene is TRBJ1-2, the V gene TRBV28; D may be TRBD1 (5 bases). The V gene lost 7 bases and the J gene lost 6 bases, with 18 bases spanning the gap. The CDR3 spans 14 residues. Per germline, CDR1 MDHEN and CDR2 SYDVKM. CDR3: CASNPRVAGNGYTF. The CDR3 DNA sequence: TGTGCCAGCAACCCCAGGGTGGCCGGTAATGGCTACACCTTC.

The chain recombines TRBV4-3 with TRBJ1-2; 7 bases fit TRBD1. The trim removed 2 bases at V and 7 bases at J, leaving 19 bases unmatched. CDR1 and CDR2 (germline): LGHNA, YSLEER. The CDR3 contains 18 residues. For the CDR3, the DNA is TGCGCCAGCAGCCAATCTTGGGCAGGGGGTGAAGGGGCCATTGGCTACACCTTC. Its protein product is CASSQSWAGGEGAIGYTF.

The genes are TRBV7-8 and TRBJ2-7; 8 nucleotides agree with TRBD1. Per the germline V gene, CDR1 is SGHVS and CDR2 is FQNEAQ. Losses at the gene ends were 5 bases for V and 4 bases for J; bases not matched to a gene: 7. The CDR3 spans 14 residues. Here the CDR3 DNA reads TGTGCCAGCAGCATCGACAGGGGCCAGTACGAGCAGTACTTC. It codes for CASSIDRGQYEQYF.

This clonotype was observed a handful of times. The chain employs TRBV20-1 and TRBJ1-1; D is perhaps TRBD1 (5 bases). The CDR3 sequence is 13 residues long. V lost 0 bases and J 10 bases, leaving 15 bases between the germline ends. Germline values: CDR1 DFQATT, CDR2 SNEGSKA (reference sequence). CDR3 amino acids: CSARDGRAQGAFF. Written as DNA, the CDR3 is TGCAGTGCTAGAGATGGGAGGGCCCAGGGAGCTTTCTTT.

The genes are TRBV7-9 and TRBJ2-1; 7 bases match TRBD1. Per the germline V gene, CDR1 is SEHNR and CDR2 is FQNEAQ (reference sequence). J was trimmed by 4 bases and V by 3 bases; bases with no gene match: 9. This CDR3 is built from 16 residues. CDR3 residues: CASSFQGGSRYNEQFF. In nucleotides, the CDR3 is TGTGCCAGCAGCTTTCAAGGGGGCTCTAGATACAATGAGCAGTTCTTC.

The genes are TRBV20-1 and TRBJ2-7; no definite D call. This CDR3 contains 10 residues. Looked up from germline, CDR1 is DFQATT and CDR2 is SNEGSKA (reference sequence). V was trimmed by 1 base and J by 6 bases, leaving 4 bases between them. The CDR3 sequence: CSARVVEQYF. CDR3 nucleotides: TGCAGTGCTAGAGTAGTCGAGCAGTACTTC.

The J gene is TRBJ2-7, the V gene TRBV7-8, with 8 bases lining up with TRBD1. Germline lookup yields CDR1 SGHVS and CDR2 FQNEAQ. The length of the CDR3 is 14 residues. V was clipped by 8 bases and J by 6 bases; unmatched bases: 12. The CDR3 is CASLQGGAVSEQYF. The DNA of the CDR3 is TGTGCCAGCCTACAGGGGGGTGCGGTGAGCGAGCAGTACTTC.